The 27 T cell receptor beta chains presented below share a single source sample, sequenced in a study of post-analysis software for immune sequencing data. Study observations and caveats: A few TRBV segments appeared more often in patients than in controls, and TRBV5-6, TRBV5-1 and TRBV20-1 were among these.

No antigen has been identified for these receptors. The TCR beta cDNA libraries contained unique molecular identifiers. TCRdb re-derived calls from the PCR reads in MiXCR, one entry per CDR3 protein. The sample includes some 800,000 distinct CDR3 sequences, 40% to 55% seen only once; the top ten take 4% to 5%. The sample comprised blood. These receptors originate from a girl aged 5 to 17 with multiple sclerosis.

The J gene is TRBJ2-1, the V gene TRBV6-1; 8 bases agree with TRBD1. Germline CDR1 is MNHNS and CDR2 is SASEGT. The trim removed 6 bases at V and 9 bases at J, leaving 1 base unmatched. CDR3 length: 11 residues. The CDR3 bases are TGTGCCAGCAGCAGGGGGCTTGAGCAGTTCTTC. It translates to CASSRGLEQFF.

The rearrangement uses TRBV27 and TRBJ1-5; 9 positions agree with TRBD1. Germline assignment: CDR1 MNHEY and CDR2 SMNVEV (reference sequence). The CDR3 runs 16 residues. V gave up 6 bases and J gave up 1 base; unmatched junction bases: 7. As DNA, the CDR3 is TGTGCCAGCAGGCAGGGGACAGGGCTGAGCAATCAGCCCCAGCATTTT. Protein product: CASRQGTGLSNQPQHF.

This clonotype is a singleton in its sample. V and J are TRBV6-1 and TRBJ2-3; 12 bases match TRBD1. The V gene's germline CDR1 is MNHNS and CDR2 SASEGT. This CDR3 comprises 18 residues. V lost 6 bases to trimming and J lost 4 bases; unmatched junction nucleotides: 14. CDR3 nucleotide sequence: TGTGCCAGCAGACGTTCCGGGACAGGGGGCTCTGGGGCAGATACGCAGTATTTT. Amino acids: CASRRSGTGGSGADTQYF.

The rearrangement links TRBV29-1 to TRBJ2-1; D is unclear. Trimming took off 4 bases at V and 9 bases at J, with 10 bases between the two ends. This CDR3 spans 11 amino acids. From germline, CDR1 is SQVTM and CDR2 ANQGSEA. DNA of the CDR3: TGCAGCGTTGCCGAGCCGGGTGAGCAGTTCTTC. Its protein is CSVAEPGEQFF.

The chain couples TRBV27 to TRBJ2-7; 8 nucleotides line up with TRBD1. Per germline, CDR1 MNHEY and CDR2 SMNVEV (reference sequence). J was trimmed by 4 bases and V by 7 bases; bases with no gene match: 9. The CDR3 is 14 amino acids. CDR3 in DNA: TGTGCCAGCAATGCAGGGGGCGCGGGGTACGAGCAGTACTTC. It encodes CASNAGGAGYEQYF.

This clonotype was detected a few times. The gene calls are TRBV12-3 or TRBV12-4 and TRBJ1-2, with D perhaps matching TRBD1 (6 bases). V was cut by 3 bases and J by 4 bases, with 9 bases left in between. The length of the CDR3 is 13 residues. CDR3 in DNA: TGTGCCAGCAGTTTCGGACAGACCTATGGCTACACCTTC. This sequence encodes CASSFGQTYGYTF.

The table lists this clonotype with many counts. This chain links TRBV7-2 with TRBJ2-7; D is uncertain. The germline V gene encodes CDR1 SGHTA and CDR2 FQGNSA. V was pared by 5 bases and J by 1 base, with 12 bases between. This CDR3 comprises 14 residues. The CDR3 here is CASSPTTPSYEQYF. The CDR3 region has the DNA TGTGCCAGCAGCCCCACAACACCTTCCTACGAGCAGTACTTC.

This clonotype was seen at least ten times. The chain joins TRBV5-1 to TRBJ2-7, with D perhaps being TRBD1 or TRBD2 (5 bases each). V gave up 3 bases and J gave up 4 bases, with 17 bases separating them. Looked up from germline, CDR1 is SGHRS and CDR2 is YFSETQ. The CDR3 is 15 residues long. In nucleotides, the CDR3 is TGCGCCAGCAGCTCCCAGAGGGGACCGGTGTACGAGCAGTACTTC. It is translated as CASSSQRGPVYEQYF. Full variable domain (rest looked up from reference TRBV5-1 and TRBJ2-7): KAGVTQTPRYLIKTRGQQVTLSCSPISGHRSVSWYQQTPGQGLQFLFEYFSETQRNKGNFPGRFSGRQFSNSRSEMNVSTLELGDSALYLCASSSQRGPVYEQYFGPGTRLTVT.

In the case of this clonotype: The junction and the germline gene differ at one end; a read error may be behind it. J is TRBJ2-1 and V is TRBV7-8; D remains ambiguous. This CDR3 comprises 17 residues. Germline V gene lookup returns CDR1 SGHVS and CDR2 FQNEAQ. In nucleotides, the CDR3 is TGTGCCAGCAGCTTACGAGGAACTCTGAGCTCCCACAATGAGCAGTTCTTC. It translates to CASSLRGTLSSHNEQFF. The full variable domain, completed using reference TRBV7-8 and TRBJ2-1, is GAGVSQSPRYKVAKRGQDVALRCDPISGHVSLFWYQQALGQGPEFLTYFQNEAQLDKSGLPSDRFFAERPEGSVSTLKIQRTQQEDSAVYLCASSLRGTLSSHNEQFFGPGTRLTVL.

The CDR3 protein is CASSLAPTVTGVNTQYF. The CDR3, as DNA: TGTGCCAGCAGTTTAGCCCCTACAGTTACTGGGGTGAATACGCAGTATTTT. The chain employs TRBV27 and TRBJ2-3; D is uncertain. The CDR3 has 17 residues. The germline V and J ends were trimmed by 2 bases and 7 bases, with 22 bases remaining between them. The germline V gene has CDR1 MNHEY and CDR2 SMNVEV (reference sequence).

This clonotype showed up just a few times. DNA for the CDR3: TGCAGCGTGGACCTAGCGGACAGCACAGATACGCAGTATTTT. Translated, it gives CSVDLADSTDTQYF. The chain recombines TRBV29-1 with TRBJ2-3; 7 bases map to TRBD2. V trimming: 6 bases; J trimming: 0 bases; junction bases outside the gene matches: 6. Looked up from germline, CDR1 is SQVTM and CDR2 is ANQGSEA. The length of the CDR3 is 14 residues.

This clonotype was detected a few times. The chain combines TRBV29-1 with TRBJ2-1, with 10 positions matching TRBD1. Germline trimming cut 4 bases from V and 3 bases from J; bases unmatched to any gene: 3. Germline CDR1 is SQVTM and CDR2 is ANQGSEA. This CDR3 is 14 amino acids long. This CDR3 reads CSVVWDRGYNEQFF. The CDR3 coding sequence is TGCAGCGTTGTGTGGGACAGGGGCTACAATGAGCAGTTCTTC.

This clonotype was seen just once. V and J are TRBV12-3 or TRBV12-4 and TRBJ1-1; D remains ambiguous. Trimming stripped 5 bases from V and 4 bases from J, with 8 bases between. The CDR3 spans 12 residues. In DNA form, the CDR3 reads TGTGCCAGCAGTGCCCCGGGCACTGAAGCTTTCTTT. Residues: CASSAPGTEAFF.

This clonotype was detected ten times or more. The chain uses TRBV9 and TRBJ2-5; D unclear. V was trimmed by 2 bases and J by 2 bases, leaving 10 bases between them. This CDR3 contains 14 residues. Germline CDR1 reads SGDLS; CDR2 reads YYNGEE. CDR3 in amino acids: CASSVGWQQETQYF. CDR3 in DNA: TGTGCCAGCAGCGTTGGGTGGCAGCAAGAGACCCAGTACTTC.

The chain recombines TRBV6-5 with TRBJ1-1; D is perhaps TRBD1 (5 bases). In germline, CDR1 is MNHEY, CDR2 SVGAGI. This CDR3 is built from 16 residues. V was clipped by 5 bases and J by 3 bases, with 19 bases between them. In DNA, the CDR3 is TGTGCCAGCAGTACCTTAGGGCGCAGGGTAGACACTGAAGCTTTCTTT. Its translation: CASSTLGRRVDTEAFF.

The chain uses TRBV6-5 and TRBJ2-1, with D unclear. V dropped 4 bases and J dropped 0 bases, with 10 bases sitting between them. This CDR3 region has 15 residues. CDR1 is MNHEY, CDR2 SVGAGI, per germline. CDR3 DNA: TGTGCCAGCAGTTCGACTTCAAGCTCCTACAATGAGCAGTTCTTC. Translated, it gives CASSSTSSSYNEQFF.

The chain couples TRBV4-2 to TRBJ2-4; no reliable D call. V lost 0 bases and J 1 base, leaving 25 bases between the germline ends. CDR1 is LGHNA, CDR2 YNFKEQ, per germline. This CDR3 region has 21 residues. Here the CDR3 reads CASSQDSVLDFFAEAKNIQYF. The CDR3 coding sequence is TGTGCCAGCAGCCAAGATTCAGTTCTAGATTTTTTCGCTGAGGCCAAAAACATTCAGTACTTC.

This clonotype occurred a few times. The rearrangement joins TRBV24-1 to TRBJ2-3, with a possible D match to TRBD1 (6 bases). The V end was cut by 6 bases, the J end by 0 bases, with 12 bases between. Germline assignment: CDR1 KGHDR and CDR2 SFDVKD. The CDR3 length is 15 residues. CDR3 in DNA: TGTGCCACCAGTCCTCGGACAGCTAGCACAGATACGCAGTATTTT. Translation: CATSPRTASTDTQYF.

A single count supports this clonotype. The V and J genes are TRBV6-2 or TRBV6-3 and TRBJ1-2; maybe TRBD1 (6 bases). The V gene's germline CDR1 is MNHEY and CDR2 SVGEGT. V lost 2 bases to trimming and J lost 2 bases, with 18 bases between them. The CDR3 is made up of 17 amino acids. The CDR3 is CASSYNARTAENYGYTF. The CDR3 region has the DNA TGTGCCAGCAGTTACAATGCACGGACAGCAGAAAACTATGGCTACACCTTC.

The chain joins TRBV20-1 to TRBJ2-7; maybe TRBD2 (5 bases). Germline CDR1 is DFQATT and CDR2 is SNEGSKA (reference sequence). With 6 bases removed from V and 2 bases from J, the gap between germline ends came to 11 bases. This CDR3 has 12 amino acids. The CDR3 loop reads CSAADSPYEQYF. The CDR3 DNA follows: TGCAGTGCGGCGGACTCGCCCTACGAGCAGTACTTC.

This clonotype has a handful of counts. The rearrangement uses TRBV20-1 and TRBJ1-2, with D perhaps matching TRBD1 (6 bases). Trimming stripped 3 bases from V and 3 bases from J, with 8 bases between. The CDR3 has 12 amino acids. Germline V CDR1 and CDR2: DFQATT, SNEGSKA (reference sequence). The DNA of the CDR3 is TGCAGTGCTAGTGCAGGGGACTATGGCTACACCTTC. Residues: CSASAGDYGYTF.

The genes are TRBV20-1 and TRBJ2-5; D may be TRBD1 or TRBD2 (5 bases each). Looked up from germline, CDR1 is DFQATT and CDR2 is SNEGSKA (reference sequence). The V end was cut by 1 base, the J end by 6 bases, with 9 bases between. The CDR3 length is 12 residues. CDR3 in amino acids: CSARGDGQTQYF. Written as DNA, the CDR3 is TGCAGTGCTAGAGGGGACGGCCAGACCCAGTACTTC.

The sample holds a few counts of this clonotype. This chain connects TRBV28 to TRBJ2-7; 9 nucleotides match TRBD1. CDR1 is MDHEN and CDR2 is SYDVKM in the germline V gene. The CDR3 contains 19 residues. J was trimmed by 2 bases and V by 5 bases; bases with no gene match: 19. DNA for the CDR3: TGTGCCAGCAGTCTGACAGGGGGTAACACCATGTCCGACCCCTACGAGCAGTACTTC. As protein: CASSLTGGNTMSDPYEQYF.

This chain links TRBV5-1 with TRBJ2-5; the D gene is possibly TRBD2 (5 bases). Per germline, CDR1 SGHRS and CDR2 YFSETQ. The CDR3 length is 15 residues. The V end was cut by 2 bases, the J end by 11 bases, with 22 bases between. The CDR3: CASSLQLEHPLEQYF. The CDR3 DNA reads TGCGCCAGCAGCTTACAACTAGAGCACCCCTTAGAGCAGTACTTC.

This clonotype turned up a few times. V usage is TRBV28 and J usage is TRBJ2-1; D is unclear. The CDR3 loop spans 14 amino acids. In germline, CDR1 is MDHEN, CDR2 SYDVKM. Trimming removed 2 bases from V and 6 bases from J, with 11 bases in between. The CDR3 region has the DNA TGTGCCAGCAGTTTACCAGGAACGATCAATGAGCAGTTCTTC. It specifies CASSLPGTINEQFF.

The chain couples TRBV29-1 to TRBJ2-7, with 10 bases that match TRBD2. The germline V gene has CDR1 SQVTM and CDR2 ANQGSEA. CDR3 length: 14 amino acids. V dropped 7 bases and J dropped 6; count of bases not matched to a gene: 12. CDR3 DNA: TGCAGCGGGGTTGTGGGGCTAGCGGGAGCCGAGCAGTACTTC. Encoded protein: CSGVVGLAGAEQYF.

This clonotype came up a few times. CDR3 DNA sequence: TGTGCCAGCAGTGAAGCGCAGCGCCTTAACTATGGCTACACCTTC. It encodes CASSEAQRLNYGYTF. The J gene is TRBJ1-2, the V gene TRBV2, with D uncertain. The V gene's germline CDR1 is SNHLY and CDR2 FYNNEI. V was shortened by 0 bases and J by 1 base, with 9 bases between the two germline ends. CDR3 length: 15 amino acids.